This passage covers 2 T cell receptor beta chains from one sample sequenced in a study of T-cell memory formation after mild COVID-19. In TCRdb, the 5' RACE reads were re-called with MiXCR into one record per CDR3 protein. Of about 310,000 distinct CDR3 sequences in the sample, approximately 19% were seen once. Sequencing was performed on PBMCs or a T cell subset sorted from them (not recorded which). These receptors were collected from a man in his late teens or twenties who had mild COVID-19 (a few samples of this study predate the infection). Cell type and time point are not known.

This clonotype was counted a few times. This chain joins TRBV27 and TRBJ2-3; D may be TRBD1 (5 bases). The CDR3 totals 12 residues. The V and J ends lost 5 bases and 6 bases respectively, with 9 bases between them. Germline V lookup: CDR1 MNHEY, CDR2 SMNVEV (reference sequence). The chain's CDR3 is CASSRQWDTQYF. CDR3 coding DNA: TGTGCCAGCAGTCGACAGTGGGATACGCAGTATTTT.

The chain recombines TRBV10-3 with TRBJ2-5; D might be TRBD1 or TRBD2, each matching 6 bases. This CDR3 region has 14 residues. The germline V gene encodes CDR1 ENHRY and CDR2 SYGVKD. Trimming stripped 10 bases from V and 0 bases from J, with 15 bases between. This CDR3 is CASRVRGDQETQYF. The CDR3 DNA follows: TGTGCCAGCCGGGTTAGGGGGGACCAAGAGACCCAGTACTTC.